Presented here are 32 T cell receptor beta chains from one specimen sequenced in a study of blood T cell repertoires in COVID-19. Sequencing was performed with immunoSEQ multiplex PCR; in TCRdb, only in-frame clones are kept and a portion is missing. The profile shows about 270,000 clones, around 90% of them singletons. Sequenced sample: PBMCs or T cells enriched from blood (not recorded which). Receptors were obtained from a man aged 35 to 55 who had been exposed to COVID-19.

Note on this clone: The sample has other DNA sequences that encode this CDR3 too. The chain links TRBV4-2 to TRBJ2-7, with a tentative D call TRBD1 (5 bases). Per germline, CDR1 LGHNA and CDR2 YNFKEQ. The V end lost 1 base, the J end lost 2 bases, and 6 bases lay between the germline ends. The CDR3 is 13 amino acids. CDR3 sequence reads: CASSQGGTYEQYF. CDR3 DNA: TGTGCCAGCAGCCAAGGGGGCACCTACGAGCAGTACTTC.

V is TRBV4-1 and J is TRBJ1-6, with D maybe TRBD1 (5 bases). Germline V CDR1 and CDR2: MGHRA, YSYEKL. The CDR3 has 13 residues. V lost 7 bases, J lost 6 bases, and 10 bases lay in between. The CDR3: CASTKGFNSPLHF. CDR3 nucleotide sequence: TGCGCCAGCACCAAGGGGTTTAATTCACCCCTCCACTTT.

The chain couples TRBV28 to TRBJ1-5, with D possibly being TRBD1 (5 bases). CDR1 and CDR2 from the germline V gene are MDHEN and SYDVKM. The CDR3 loop spans 16 amino acids. The V end was cut by 2 bases, the J end by 6 bases, with 17 bases between. CDR3 DNA sequence: TGTGCCAGCAGTTTAGTTCAGGGAGGTGAGCGTCAGCCCCAGCATTTT. Its protein product is CASSLVQGGERQPQHF.

This clone has just one count. The chain combines TRBV6-5 with TRBJ2-2; perhaps TRBD2 as D (5 bases). CDR3 length: 14 residues. Trimming took 5 bases from V and 5 from J, leaving 12 bases between them. The V gene's germline CDR1 is MNHEY and CDR2 SVGAGI. The CDR3 is CASSPDWRTGELFF. The CDR3 DNA reads as TGTGCCAGCAGTCCTGACTGGAGGACCGGGGAGCTGTTTTTT.

The chain carries TRBV5-6 and TRBJ2-5, with TRBD2 identical over 12 bases. Germline V gene data show CDR1 as SGHDT and CDR2 as YYEEEE. The CDR3 is made up of 16 amino acids. The ends lost 5 bases at V and 4 bases at J; junction bases unmatched: 9. CDR3 in amino acids: CASRYGLAGIRETQYF. In DNA form, the CDR3 reads TGTGCCAGCAGATACGGACTAGCGGGAATCCGAGAGACCCAGTACTTC.

This chain joins TRBV30 and TRBJ2-5, with TRBD2 as a possible D gene (6 bases). The CDR3 consists of 14 residues. V dropped 4 bases and J dropped 4 bases, with 16 bases sitting between them. Germline CDR1 GTSNPN, CDR2 SVGIG (reference sequence). CDR3 in DNA: TGTGCCTGGATTCCCCCAGCGGGTATAGAGACCCAGTACTTC. Translated: CAWIPPAGIETQYF.

The chain links TRBV11-2 to TRBJ2-7; 11 bases agree with TRBD2. The CDR3 has 15 amino acids. Germline V lookup: CDR1 SGHAT, CDR2 FQNNGV. Germline trimming cut 5 bases from V and 6 bases from J; bases unmatched to any gene: 9. The CDR3 reads CASSLAALAGVEQYF. CDR3 sequence (DNA): TGTGCCAGCAGCCTTGCGGCACTAGCGGGAGTCGAGCAGTACTTC.

The chain recombines TRBV4-1 with TRBJ1-5; weak D call: TRBD1 (5 bases). The CDR3 has 16 amino acids. The V and J ends lost 0 bases and 4 bases respectively, with 13 bases between them. Germline V lookup: CDR1 MGHRA, CDR2 YSYEKL. The CDR3 DNA reads as TGCGCCAGCAGCCAAGATAGGACGACAGCAAATCAGCCCCAGCATTTT. This translates into CASSQDRTTANQPQHF.

The chain recombines TRBV3-1 (or the pseudogene TRBV3-2) with TRBJ2-2; 7 nucleotides line up with TRBD1. The CDR3 covers 14 residues. CDR1 is LGHDT, CDR2 YNNKEL, per germline (reference sequence). V trimming: 4 bases; J trimming: 4 bases; junction bases outside the gene matches: 3. This chain's CDR3 is CASSPGTATGELFF. In nucleotides, the CDR3 is TGTGCCAGCAGCCCTGGGACAGCCACCGGGGAGCTGTTTTTT.

The chain couples TRBV9 to TRBJ1-3; no firm D call. The CDR3 consists of 12 residues. CDR1 and CDR2 (germline): SGDLS, YYNGEE. V dropped 4 bases and J dropped 3 bases, with 5 bases sitting between them. The CDR3, as DNA: TGTGCCAGCAGCACCAGTGGAAACACCATATATTTT. Protein sequence: CASSTSGNTIYF.

A few counts support this clone. The J gene is TRBJ1-2, the V gene TRBV19; D call uncertain. The CDR3 length is 12 residues. Trimming removed 7 bases at V and 8 bases at J, with 14 bases between. Germline V gene lookup returns CDR1 LNHDA and CDR2 SQIVND (reference sequence). As DNA, the CDR3 is TGTGCCAGTACGGAGGGCCGTGACGGCTACACCTTC. It encodes CASTEGRDGYTF.

This sequence joins TRBV29-1 and TRBJ2-1; 10 bases agree with TRBD2. Unmatched junction bases numbered 9, after V lost 4 bases and J lost 6 bases. The CDR3 runs to 15 residues. Per the germline V gene, CDR1 is SQVTM and CDR2 is ANQGSEA. CDR3 sequence: CSVGGLAGVGNEQFF. The CDR3 nucleotides are TGCAGCGTTGGAGGTCTAGCGGGAGTTGGCAATGAGCAGTTCTTC.

The chain recombines TRBV9 with TRBJ2-1; 8 positions match TRBD1. This CDR3 has 15 residues. V shed 0 bases, J shed 8 bases, and the junction held 7 bases outside the gene matches. Germline CDR1 SGDLS, CDR2 YYNGEE. CDR3 protein: CASSVGVGQEYEQFF. In DNA form, the CDR3 reads TGTGCCAGCAGCGTAGGTGTGGGACAGGAGTATGAGCAGTTCTTC.

This clone was counted a single time. The gene calls are TRBV29-1 and TRBJ2-1, with D possibly matching TRBD1 (5 bases). The CDR3 extends over 14 amino acids. Germline V gives CDR1 SQVTM, CDR2 ANQGSEA. The V and J ends lost 6 bases and 0 bases respectively, with 12 bases between them. In DNA, the CDR3 is TGCAGCGTGTGCCAGGGTCTCTCCTACAATGAGCAGTTCTTC. Translated: CSVCQGLSYNEQFF.

This sequence joins TRBV12-5 and TRBJ1-6; 9 bases line up with TRBD1. V trimming: 4 bases; J trimming: 0 bases; junction bases outside the gene matches: 13. The CDR3 extends over 20 amino acids. The germline V gene has CDR1 LGHNT and CDR2 FRNRAP. CDR3 in DNA: TGTGCTAGTGGTTCTAACAGGGGGCTGCAGGTTAGCTCCTATAATTCACCCCTCCACTTT. Translating gives CASGSNRGLQVSSYNSPLHF.

This chain links TRBV9 with TRBJ2-3; 12 bases line up with TRBD1. V dropped 4 bases and J dropped 4; count of bases not matched to a gene: 7. Germline V lookup: CDR1 SGDLS, CDR2 YYNGEE. The CDR3 consists of 16 residues. The CDR3: CASSPRDRGRADTQYF. DNA for the CDR3: TGTGCCAGCAGCCCGCGGGACAGGGGGCGTGCAGATACGCAGTATTTT. The full variable domain, in which reference TRBV9 and TRBJ2-3 provide the parts outside the CDR3, is DSGVTQTPKHLITATGQRVTLRCSPRSGDLSVYWYQQSLDQGLQFLIQYYNGEERAKGNILERFSAQQFPDLHSELNLSSLELGDSALYFCASSPRDRGRADTQYFGPGTRLTVL.

The V and J genes are TRBV4-3 and TRBJ2-7; D gene uncertain. CDR1 and CDR2 from the germline V gene are LGHNA and YSLEER. This CDR3 contains 15 residues. Between the trimmed V and J ends, which lost 2 bases and 0 bases, there was a span of 11 bases. The CDR3 bases are TGCGCCAGCAGCCAAACTTACGCTAGCTCCTACGAGCAGTACTTC. Amino acids: CASSQTYASSYEQYF.

As for this clone: The junction and the germline gene differ at one end; a read error may be behind it. This chain connects TRBV24-1 to TRBJ2-1; TRBD2 matches 8 bases. The CDR3 extends over 13 amino acids. Germline CDR1 and CDR2: KGHDR and SFDVKD. In DNA form, the CDR3 reads TGTGCCGCAGGCGGGGGGACCTACAATGGGCAGTTCTTC. It encodes CAAGGGTYNGQFF.

This chain connects TRBV5-1 to TRBJ1-1, with a weak D call TRBD1 (6 bases). CDR1 and CDR2 (germline): SGHRS, YFSETQ. This CDR3 contains 14 residues. V lost 5 bases and J 7 bases, leaving 18 bases between the germline ends. This chain's CDR3 is CASSRGQGLNEAFF. The CDR3 region has the DNA TGCGCCAGCAGTCGGGGTCAGGGGTTGAATGAAGCTTTCTTT. Full variable domain (missing parts from reference TRBV5-1 and TRBJ1-1): KAGVTQTPRYLIKTRGQQVTLSCSPISGHRSVSWYQQTPGQGLQFLFEYFSETQRNKGNFPGRFSGRQFSNSRSEMNVSTLELGDSALYLCASSRGQGLNEAFFGQGTRLTVV.

The chain combines TRBV5-1 with TRBJ1-5; D possibly corresponds to TRBD1 (5 bases). Germline-derived CDR1 and CDR2 are SGHRS and YFSETQ. Trimming cost V 0 bases and J 0 bases, with 7 bases left between them. This CDR3 spans 15 amino acids. Here the CDR3 reads CASSLGQSSNQPQHF. The DNA for the CDR3 is TGCGCCAGCAGCTTGGGACAGTCTAGCAATCAGCCCCAGCATTTT.

CDR3 loop: CAWATNYRVTLSGYTF. CDR3 DNA: TGTGCCTGGGCAACAAACTACAGGGTTACCCTATCCGGCTACACCTTC. The chain is built from TRBV30 and TRBJ1-2; D is perhaps TRBD1 (6 bases). CDR1 is GTSNPN, CDR2 SVGIG, per germline (reference sequence). The CDR3 is 16 amino acids. With 5 bases removed from V and 8 bases from J, the gap between germline ends came to 27 bases.

CDR3 DNA: TGTGCCAGCAGCGTGACAGGAAGCACAGATACGCAGTATTTT. Its translation is CASSVTGSTDTQYF. This chain links TRBV9 with TRBJ2-3, with D tentatively TRBD1 (6 bases). Per the germline V gene, CDR1 is SGDLS and CDR2 is YYNGEE. The V and J ends lost 2 bases and 0 bases respectively, with 7 bases between them. This CDR3 comprises 14 residues.

The chain employs TRBV6-5 and TRBJ2-2, with 12 positions matching TRBD2. The CDR3 has 14 residues. CDR1 and CDR2 (germline): MNHEY, SVGAGI. Germline trimming cut 6 bases from V and 5 bases from J; bases unmatched to any gene: 1. The CDR3 DNA follows: TGTGCCAGCAGAGGACTAGCGGGAACCGGGGAGCTGTTTTTT. It specifies CASRGLAGTGELFF.

Worth noting for this clone: With a much larger clone just one base away, this may be a read error. In DNA form, the CDR3 reads TGTGCCAGCAGTTTAGGACAGAACTACGAGCAGTACTTC. Translated, it gives CASSLGQNYEQYF. This chain connects TRBV12-3 or TRBV12-4 to TRBJ2-7; D possibly corresponds to TRBD1 (5 bases). CDR3 length: 13 residues. The V end lost 1 base, the J end lost 3 bases, and 7 bases lay between the germline ends.

The chain combines TRBV6-2 or TRBV6-3 with TRBJ2-7, with TRBD2 matching 8 bases. CDR3 size: 15 residues. J lost 4 bases, V lost 2 bases, and 7 bases had no gene match. Per the germline V gene, CDR1 is MNHEY and CDR2 is SVGEGT. CDR3 in amino acids: CASSYASGRRYEQYF. CDR3 coding DNA: TGTGCCAGCAGTTACGCCAGCGGGAGAAGGTACGAGCAGTACTTC.

This chain connects TRBV5-6 to TRBJ2-3; a weak D match, TRBD1 (6 bases). Looked up from germline, CDR1 is SGHDT and CDR2 is YYEEEE. This CDR3 spans 16 amino acids. The V and J ends lost 1 base and 0 bases respectively, with 12 bases between them. CDR3 DNA sequence: TGTGCCAGCAGCTTGTTCTGGGGGCCTAGCACAGATACGCAGTATTTT. Amino acids: CASSLFWGPSTDTQYF.

This rearrangement joins TRBV27 to TRBJ2-1; no definite D call. Germline assignment: CDR1 MNHEY and CDR2 SMNVEV (reference sequence). Trimming stripped 7 bases from V and 4 bases from J, with 17 bases between. The CDR3 totals 15 residues. The CDR3 protein is CASTLRGAQYNEQFF. DNA of the CDR3: TGTGCCAGCACCCTTCGAGGAGCTCAGTACAATGAGCAGTTCTTC.

The chain couples TRBV6-5 to TRBJ1-2, with D perhaps TRBD1 (5 bases). Germline V lookup: CDR1 MNHEY, CDR2 SVGAGI. With 10 bases removed from V and 4 bases from J, the gap between germline ends came to 13 bases. This CDR3 spans 12 amino acids. The CDR3 reads CATLEGVYGYTF. DNA of the CDR3: TGTGCCACACTTGAAGGGGTCTATGGCTACACCTTC.

This chain connects TRBV4-3 to TRBJ1-5; 7 bases are a match to TRBD1. Per the germline V gene, CDR1 is LGHNA and CDR2 is YSLEER. This CDR3 region has 18 residues. Losses at the gene ends were 0 bases for V and 6 bases for J; bases not matched to a gene: 14. The CDR3 reads CASSQDRHLTGLAQPQHF. The CDR3 bases are TGCGCCAGCAGCCAAGACCGACATTTGACAGGGTTGGCTCAGCCCCAGCATTTT.

The V and J genes are TRBV7-2 and TRBJ2-1, with 11 nucleotides matching TRBD1. Germline V gene sequence: CDR1 SGHTA, CDR2 FQGNSA. The CDR3 runs 15 residues. After removal of 5 bases from V and 12 bases from J, the junction contained 12 bases not matched to a gene. The CDR3 DNA sequence: TGTGCCAGCAGCCCGTGGACAGGGGGCGGTTTGGGGCAGTTCTTC. This gives the protein CASSPWTGGGLGQFF.

The chain employs TRBV20-1 and TRBJ1-1; no definite D call. The germline V gene encodes CDR1 DFQATT and CDR2 SNEGSKA (reference sequence). V was trimmed by 6 bases and J by 1 base, leaving 6 bases between them. The CDR3 sequence is 11 residues long. For the CDR3, the DNA is TGCAGTGCGCCGCGGAACACTGAAGCTTTCTTT. It encodes CSAPRNTEAFF.

This chain joins TRBV2 and TRBJ2-5, with D possibly being TRBD2 (5 bases). V was pared by 6 bases and J by 5 bases, with 13 bases between. There are 13 residues in the CDR3. CDR1 and CDR2 from the germline V gene are SNHLY and FYNNEI. The CDR3 here is CASSSDGGETQYF. The CDR3 DNA sequence: TGTGCCAGCAGCTCGGACGGCGGGGAGACCCAGTACTTC.